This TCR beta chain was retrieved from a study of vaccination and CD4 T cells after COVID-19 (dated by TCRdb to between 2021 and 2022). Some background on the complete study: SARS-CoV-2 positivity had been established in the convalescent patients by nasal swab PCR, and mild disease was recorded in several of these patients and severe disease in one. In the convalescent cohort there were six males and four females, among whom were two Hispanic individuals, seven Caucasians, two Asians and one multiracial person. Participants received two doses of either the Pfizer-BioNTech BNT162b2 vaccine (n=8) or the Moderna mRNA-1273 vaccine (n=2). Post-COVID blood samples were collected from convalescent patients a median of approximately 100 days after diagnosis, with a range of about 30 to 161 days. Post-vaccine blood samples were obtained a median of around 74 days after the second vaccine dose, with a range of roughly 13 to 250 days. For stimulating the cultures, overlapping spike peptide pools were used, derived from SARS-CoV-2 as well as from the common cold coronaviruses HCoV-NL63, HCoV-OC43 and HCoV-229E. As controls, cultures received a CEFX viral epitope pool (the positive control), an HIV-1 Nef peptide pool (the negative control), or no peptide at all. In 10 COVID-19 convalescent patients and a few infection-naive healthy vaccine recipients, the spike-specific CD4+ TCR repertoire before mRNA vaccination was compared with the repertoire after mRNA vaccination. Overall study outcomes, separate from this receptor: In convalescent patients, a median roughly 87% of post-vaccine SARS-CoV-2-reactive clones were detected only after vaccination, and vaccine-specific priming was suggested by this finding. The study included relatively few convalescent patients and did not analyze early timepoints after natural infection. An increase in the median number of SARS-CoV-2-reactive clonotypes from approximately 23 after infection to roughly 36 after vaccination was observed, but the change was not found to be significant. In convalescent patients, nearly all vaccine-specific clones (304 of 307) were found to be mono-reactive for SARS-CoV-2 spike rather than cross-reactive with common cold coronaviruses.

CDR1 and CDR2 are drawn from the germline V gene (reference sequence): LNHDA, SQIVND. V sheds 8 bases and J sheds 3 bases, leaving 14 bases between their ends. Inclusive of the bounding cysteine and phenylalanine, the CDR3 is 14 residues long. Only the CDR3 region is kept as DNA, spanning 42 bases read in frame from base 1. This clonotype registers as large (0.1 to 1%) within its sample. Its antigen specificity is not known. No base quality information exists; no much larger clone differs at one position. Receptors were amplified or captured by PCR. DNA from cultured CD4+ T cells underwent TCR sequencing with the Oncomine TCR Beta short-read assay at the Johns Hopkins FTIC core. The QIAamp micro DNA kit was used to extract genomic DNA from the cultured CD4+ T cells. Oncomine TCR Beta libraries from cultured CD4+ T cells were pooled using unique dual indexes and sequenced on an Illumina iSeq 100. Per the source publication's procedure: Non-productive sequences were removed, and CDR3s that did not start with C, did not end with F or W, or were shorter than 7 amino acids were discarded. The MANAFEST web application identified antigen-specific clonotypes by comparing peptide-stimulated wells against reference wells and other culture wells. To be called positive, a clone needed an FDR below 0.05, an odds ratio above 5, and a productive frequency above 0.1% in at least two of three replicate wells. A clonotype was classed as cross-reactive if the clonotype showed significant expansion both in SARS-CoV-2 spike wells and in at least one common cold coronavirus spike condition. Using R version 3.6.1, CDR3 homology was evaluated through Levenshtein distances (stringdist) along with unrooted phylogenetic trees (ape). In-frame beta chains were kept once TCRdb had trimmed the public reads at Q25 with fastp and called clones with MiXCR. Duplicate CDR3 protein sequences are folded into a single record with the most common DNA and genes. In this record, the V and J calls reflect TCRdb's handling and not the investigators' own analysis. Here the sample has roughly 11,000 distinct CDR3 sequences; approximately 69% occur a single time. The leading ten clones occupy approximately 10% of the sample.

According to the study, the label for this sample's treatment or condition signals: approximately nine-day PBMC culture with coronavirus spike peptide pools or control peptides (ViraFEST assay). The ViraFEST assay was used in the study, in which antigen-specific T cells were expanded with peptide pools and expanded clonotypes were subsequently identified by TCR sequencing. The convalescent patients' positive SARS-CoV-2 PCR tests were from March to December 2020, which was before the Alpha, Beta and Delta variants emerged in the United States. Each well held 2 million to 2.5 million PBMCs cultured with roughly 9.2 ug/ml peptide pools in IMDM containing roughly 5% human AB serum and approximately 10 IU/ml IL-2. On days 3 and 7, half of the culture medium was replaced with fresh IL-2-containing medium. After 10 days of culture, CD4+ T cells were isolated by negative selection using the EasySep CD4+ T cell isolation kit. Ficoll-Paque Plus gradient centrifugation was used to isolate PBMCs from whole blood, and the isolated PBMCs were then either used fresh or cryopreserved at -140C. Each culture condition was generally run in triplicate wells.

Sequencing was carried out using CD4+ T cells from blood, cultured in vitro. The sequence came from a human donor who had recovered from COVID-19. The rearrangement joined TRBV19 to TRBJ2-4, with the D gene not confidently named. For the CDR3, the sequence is CASSQGGGKNIQYF. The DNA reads TGTGCCAGTTCCCAAGGCGGCGGCAAAAACATTCAGTACTTC.